The 23 T cell receptor beta chains below were found in one sample sequenced in a study of beta chain features in type 1 diabetes. Expressed TCRB transcripts were sequenced because the isolated RNA had all been reverse transcribed beforehand. Clones were read by immunoSEQ multiplex PCR, and TCRdb kept only the in-frame ones, dropping some. Among 230,000 or so clones listed, under 20% were seen once. The antigens these receptors bind are not known. Notes on the study in general: Shortening that was moderate but significant affected the TCRB CDR3s of Type 1 diabetes patients in all four CD4+ subsets.

The sample consisted of naive CD4+ T cells from blood. The source of these receptors is a man under 40 with type 1 diabetes.

V usage is TRBV4-2 and J usage is TRBJ2-4, with D maybe TRBD1 (5 bases). The CDR3 has 15 residues. Germline V gives CDR1 LGHNA, CDR2 YNFKEQ. V was cut by 0 bases and J by 8 bases, with 14 bases left in between. The CDR3 is CASSQDSQGVDIQYF. The CDR3 bases are TGTGCCAGCAGCCAAGACTCTCAAGGGGTAGACATTCAGTACTTC.

In this sample, this clone turned up a few times. The chain carries TRBV7-2 and TRBJ1-5; D gene unclear. CDR1 is SGHTA, CDR2 FQGNSA, per germline. V dropped 1 base and J dropped 6 bases, with 10 bases sitting between them. CDR3 length: 14 residues. The CDR3 loop reads CASSLDGGSQPQHF. The CDR3 DNA reads as TGTGCCAGCAGCTTAGACGGAGGGAGTCAGCCCCAGCATTTT.

This clone appeared a few times. The genes are TRBV2 and TRBJ1-1, with 7 nucleotides matching TRBD1. The CDR3 sequence is 13 residues long. J gave up 6 bases and V 6 bases, and 7 bases lay outside the gene matches. Germline CDR1 is SNHLY and CDR2 is FYNNEI. For the CDR3, the DNA is TGTGCCAGCAGCGTGACAGGGAGTCCTGAAGCTTTCTTT. This translates into CASSVTGSPEAFF.

The chain carries TRBV30 and TRBJ1-2; D perhaps matches TRBD1 (5 bases). The CDR3 runs to 12 residues. V was pared by 2 bases and J by 6 bases, with 10 bases between. Germline CDR1 reads GTSNPN; CDR2 reads SVGIG (reference sequence). Here the CDR3 DNA reads TGTGCCTGGAGTTCAGGGCCCCATGGCTACACCTTC. Protein product: CAWSSGPHGYTF.

The chain combines TRBV6-1 with TRBJ2-7; 7 nucleotides match TRBD1. The germline CDR1 and CDR2 sequences are MNHNS and SASEGT. The length of the CDR3 is 13 residues. V lost 7 bases, J lost 7 bases, and 10 bases stayed unmatched. The CDR3 is CASTGTARMEQYF. For the CDR3, the DNA is TGTGCCAGCACTGGGACAGCACGAATGGAGCAGTACTTC.

CDR3 DNA: TGTGCCAGCAGTGGGACAGGGCGAGGCTACACCTTC. This gives the protein CASSGTGRGYTF. The chain links TRBV2 to TRBJ1-2; 8 bases are shared with TRBD1. The CDR3 has 12 amino acids. With V trimmed by 4 bases and J by 8 bases, 3 bases remained unmatched. The germline V gene encodes CDR1 SNHLY and CDR2 FYNNEI.

The chain links TRBV6-6 to TRBJ2-1; a weak D match, TRBD2 (6 bases). Per the germline V gene, CDR1 is MNHNY and CDR2 is SVGAGI (reference sequence). The CDR3 runs 13 residues. Trimming pared 8 bases from V and 3 bases from J, leaving 11 bases between. CDR3 amino acids: CASRDSYYNEQFF. CDR3 DNA: TGTGCCAGCCGGGACTCTTACTACAATGAGCAGTTCTTC.

This clone was detected once. The rearrangement uses TRBV29-1 and TRBJ2-7, with TRBD1 matching over 7 bases. The V gene's germline CDR1 is SQVTM and CDR2 ANQGSEA. The CDR3 runs to 12 residues. V lost 6 bases and J lost 2; bases outside the gene matches: 4. CDR3 coding DNA: TGCAGCGTAGCCGGGACAGCCTACGAGCAGTACTTC. Protein sequence: CSVAGTAYEQYF.

This clone was picked up a small number of times. The V call is TRBV19, the J call TRBJ2-5; 11 bases are shared with TRBD2. With V trimmed by 3 bases and J by 2 bases, 5 bases remained unmatched. CDR1 LNHDA and CDR2 SQIVND come from the germline V gene (reference sequence). CDR3 length: 16 amino acids. The CDR3 sequence: CASSILAGGIQETQYF. The CDR3 coding sequence is TGTGCCAGTAGTATCCTAGCGGGAGGTATTCAAGAGACCCAGTACTTC.

V usage is TRBV29-1 and J usage is TRBJ2-6; TRBD1 agrees at 8 bases. This CDR3 has 14 amino acids. Germline V gene data show CDR1 as SQVTM and CDR2 as ANQGSEA. V gave up 4 bases and J gave up 6 bases; unmatched junction bases: 5. The CDR3 bases are TGCAGCGTTGCAGGACAGGGCACGGCCAACGTCCTGACTTTC. Its protein product is CSVAGQGTANVLTF.

The genes are TRBV4-1 and TRBJ1-5, with D unclear. The CDR3 totals 16 residues. The germline gives CDR1 MGHRA, CDR2 YSYEKL. V was trimmed by 4 bases and J by 2 bases, leaving 15 bases between them. The CDR3 sequence: CASSRVGGLGNQPQHF. In nucleotides, the CDR3 is TGCGCCAGCAGCCGGGTGGGTGGTTTGGGCAATCAGCCCCAGCATTTT.

This clone was picked up a small number of times. The CDR3: CASSLTGPGYGYTF. CDR3 sequence (DNA): TGTGCCAGCAGCTTAACTGGGCCCGGCTATGGCTACACCTTC. V is TRBV7-2 and J is TRBJ1-2; D uncertain. V lost 2 bases to trimming and J lost 4 bases, with 11 bases between them. The CDR3 extends over 14 amino acids. Germline loops: CDR1 SGHTA, CDR2 FQGNSA.

This clone appeared a few times. CDR3 nucleotide sequence: TGTGCCAGCAGTGAATCTATGGGGGATACGCAGTATTTT. Its protein is CASSESMGDTQYF. The V and J genes are TRBV25-1 and TRBJ2-3, with unresolved D. Trimming pared 1 base from V and 6 bases from J, leaving 8 bases between. The CDR3 loop spans 13 amino acids. Germline lookup yields CDR1 MGHDK and CDR2 SYGVNS.

The chain carries TRBV28 and TRBJ1-5, with a weak D call TRBD1 (5 bases). V lost 4 bases and J 5 bases, leaving 18 bases between the germline ends. Germline values: CDR1 MDHEN, CDR2 SYDVKM. This CDR3 comprises 16 residues. CDR3 nucleotides: TGTGCCAGCAGTTCCGGGCAGGGAACTCTTTATCAGCCCCAGCATTTT. This translates into CASSSGQGTLYQPQHF.

This clone has just a few counts. The chain combines TRBV12-5 with TRBJ2-3; D uncertain. CDR3 size: 13 residues. Germline values: CDR1 LGHNT, CDR2 FRNRAP. V lost 0 bases and J lost 1, with 2 bases in between. DNA of the CDR3: TGTGCTAGTGGTTTGGTAGGCACAGATACGCAGTATTTT. Protein product: CASGLVGTDTQYF.

The gene calls are TRBV7-9 and TRBJ2-7, with D maybe TRBD2 (6 bases). Germline lookup yields CDR1 SEHNR and CDR2 FQNEAQ (reference sequence). The CDR3 is made up of 12 amino acids. With 8 bases removed from V and 7 bases from J, the gap between germline ends came to 15 bases. The CDR3 loop reads CASRRELEEQYF. The CDR3 nucleotides are TGTGCCAGCCGTCGGGAGTTGGAGGAGCAGTACTTC.

This clone has more than one count but fewer than ten. This rearrangement joins TRBV13 to TRBJ2-3, with 10 bases matching TRBD2. Germline CDR1 is PRHDT and CDR2 is FYEKMQ (reference sequence). The CDR3 contains 16 residues. V lost 6 bases and J lost 1; bases outside the gene matches: 7. The CDR3 sequence is CASSSQGTSGTDTQYF. In nucleotides, the CDR3 is TGTGCCAGCAGTTCCCAAGGGACTAGCGGCACAGATACGCAGTATTTT.

V and J are TRBV29-1 and TRBJ1-1, with no clear D. The CDR3 is 13 amino acids. The V and J ends lost 2 bases and 2 bases respectively, with 9 bases between them. Germline V gene sequence: CDR1 SQVTM, CDR2 ANQGSEA. The CDR3 nucleotides read TGCAGCGTTGAAAAAGTTTTCAACACTGAAGCTTTCTTT. Its translation: CSVEKVFNTEAFF.

V usage is TRBV28 and J usage is TRBJ2-3; 8 nucleotides match TRBD2. V lost 5 bases to trimming and J lost 8 bases; unmatched junction nucleotides: 9. Looked up from germline, CDR1 is MDHEN and CDR2 is SYDVKM. The CDR3 loop spans 14 amino acids. CDR3 residues: CASSPGGARSTQYF. Written as DNA, the CDR3 is TGTGCCAGCAGTCCCGGGGGGGCCCGATCTACGCAGTATTTT.

This chain joins TRBV13 and TRBJ2-7; D unresolved. This CDR3 spans 10 amino acids. Germline-derived CDR1 and CDR2 are PRHDT and FYEKMQ (reference sequence). Trimming took off 2 bases at V and 4 bases at J, with 0 bases between the two ends. CDR3 amino acids: CASSLYEQYF. CDR3 nucleotide sequence: TGTGCCAGCAGCTTATACGAGCAGTACTTC.

The J gene is TRBJ1-1, the V gene TRBV10-3; no definite D call. This CDR3 contains 13 residues. Germline V gene data show CDR1 as ENHRY and CDR2 as SYGVKD. The V and J ends lost 4 bases and 2 bases respectively, with 8 bases between them. CDR3 sequence: CAISVEQNTEAFF. The CDR3, as DNA: TGTGCCATCAGTGTAGAGCAAAACACTGAAGCTTTCTTT.

A few counts support this clone. The gene calls are TRBV30 and TRBJ2-7, with D perhaps matching TRBD1 (6 bases). The CDR3 has 15 residues. Trimming removed 4 bases at V and 2 bases at J, with 18 bases between. Germline V CDR1 and CDR2: GTSNPN, SVGIG (reference sequence). CDR3 amino acids: CAWTLLGGDTYEQYF. The CDR3 DNA follows: TGTGCCTGGACTCTATTAGGGGGAGACACCTACGAGCAGTACTTC.

V and J are TRBV4-2 and TRBJ2-5; a possible D gene is TRBD2 (6 bases). Germline V lookup: CDR1 LGHNA, CDR2 YNFKEQ. There are 15 residues in the CDR3. Trimming removed 1 base at V and 1 base at J, with 10 bases between. For the CDR3, the DNA is TGTGCCAGCAGCCAAGGGGGACTGACCCAAGAGACCCAGTACTTC. As protein: CASSQGGLTQETQYF.